The TCR beta chain under discussion was sequenced for a study of glioma-infiltrating T cells after dendritic cell vaccination. The assay was immunoSEQ multiplex PCR, and TCRdb's table has in-frame clones only and misses some. In the table there are some 90,000 clones, roughly four fifths of which are singletons. Time point indicated: after dendritic cell vaccination, including at tumor progression/relapse. The sequence was collected from a human donor with glioblastoma. The sequenced sample was blood, obtained after dendritic cell vaccination.

Here the CDR3 reads CASGLGGQSTGELFF. In DNA, the CDR3 is TGTGCTAGTGGTTTGGGGGGACAGTCCACCGGGGAGCTGTTTTTT. The gene calls are TRBV12-5 and TRBJ2-2; 7 positions agree with TRBD1. The CDR3 runs 15 residues. Per the germline V gene, CDR1 is LGHNT and CDR2 is FRNRAP. V lost 1 base and J lost 4; bases outside the gene matches: 3.